Below, one T cell receptor (beta chain) is given with its context. Its antigen remains unknown. Measured with immunoSEQ multiplex PCR; TCRdb has only the in-frame clones, and not every one. The repertoire holds some 200,000 clones, approximately 91% seen once, with roughly 0.99% in the top ten. The data belong to a study of T cell responses to AZD1222 COVID-19 vaccine. Study details: Combined were second doses at about 4 or about 12 weeks. Study results and caveats: Clonal diversity may have been underestimated, and the donors were mostly white British, with more females than males. Nearly half of spike-specific TCRs reportedly go after variant regions that carry no mutations. Once two AZD1222 doses were given, Spike-specific TCR breadth and depth went up.

Germline lookup yields CDR1 SGHRS and CDR2 YFSETQ. The CDR3 covers 14 residues. V was clipped by 3 bases and J by 4 bases, with 13 bases between them. The receptor comes from an adult in good health. This chain connects TRBV5-1 to TRBJ2-5; TRBD2 is a possible D gene (5 bases). The sample was peripheral blood, taken on day 0 of AZD1222 vaccination. The DNA for the CDR3 is TGCGCCAGCAGCTCGCCCTCAGGAGGAGAGACCCAGTACTTC. This translates into CASSSPSGGETQYF.